The following is a T cell receptor (beta chain) sequence with its context. Antigen: not known. The sample is drawn from a study of CD8+ T cells in alopecia areata. Overall study findings and caveats: Relative to normal scalp, lesional scalp, especially alopecia totalis/universalis, showed higher clonality.

PBMCs were stained for CD3, CD4 and CD8, and CD4+ and CD8+ T cells were sorted. RNA extraction was followed by reverse transcription into cDNA, which acted as the sequencing template. The protocol was immunoSEQ multiplex PCR, while the TCRdb copy is restricted to in-frame clones and leaves out a portion. Among 90,000 to 100,000 clones listed, 35% to 45% were seen once. The receptor comes from a human donor with alopecia areata. The specimen sequenced was CD4+ T cells sorted from blood.

For the CDR3, the DNA is TGTGCCAGCAGCCATGTTCGATACTACGAGCAGTACTTC. This gives the protein CASSHVRYYEQYF. The chain employs TRBV6-6 and TRBJ2-7; D uncertain. Per germline, CDR1 MNHNY and CDR2 SVGAGI (reference sequence). The V gene lost 6 bases and the J gene lost 3 bases, with 12 bases spanning the gap. This CDR3 contains 13 residues.